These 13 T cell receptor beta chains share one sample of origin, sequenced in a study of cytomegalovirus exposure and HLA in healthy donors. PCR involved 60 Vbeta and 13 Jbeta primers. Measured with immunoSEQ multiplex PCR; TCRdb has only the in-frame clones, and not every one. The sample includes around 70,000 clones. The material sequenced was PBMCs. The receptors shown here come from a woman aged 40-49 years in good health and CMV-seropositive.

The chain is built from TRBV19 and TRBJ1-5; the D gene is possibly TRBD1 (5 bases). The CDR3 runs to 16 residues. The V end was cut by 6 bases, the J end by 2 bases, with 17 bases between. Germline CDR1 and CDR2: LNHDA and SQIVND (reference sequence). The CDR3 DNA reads TGTGCCAGTAGGGATGGGGGGGGGTTTGGCAATCAGCCCCAGCATTTT. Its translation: CASRDGGGFGNQPQHF.

The CDR3 loop reads CASSQDHTGWEQPQHF. In DNA, the CDR3 is TGCGCCAGCAGCCAAGATCATACGGGATGGGAACAGCCCCAGCATTTT. The V and J genes are TRBV4-1 and TRBJ1-5; no firm D call. V lost 0 bases and J lost 7, with 16 bases in between. The length of the CDR3 is 16 residues. Germline CDR1 is MGHRA and CDR2 is YSYEKL.

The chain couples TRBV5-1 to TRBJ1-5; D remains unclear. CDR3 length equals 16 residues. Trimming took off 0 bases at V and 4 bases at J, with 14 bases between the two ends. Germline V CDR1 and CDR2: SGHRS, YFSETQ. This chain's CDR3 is CASSLAPGGKNQPQHF. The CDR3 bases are TGCGCCAGCAGCTTGGCCCCGGGAGGAAAAAATCAGCCCCAGCATTTT.

CDR3 sequence reads: CASSQFDRGLTEAFF. The CDR3 region has the DNA TGCGCCAGCAGCCAATTCGACAGGGGATTAACTGAAGCTTTCTTT. The chain recombines TRBV4-1 with TRBJ1-1; TRBD1 aligns across 8 bases. The CDR3 covers 15 residues. V was pared by 2 bases and J by 5 bases, with 7 bases of the junction left unmatched. From germline, CDR1 is MGHRA and CDR2 YSYEKL.

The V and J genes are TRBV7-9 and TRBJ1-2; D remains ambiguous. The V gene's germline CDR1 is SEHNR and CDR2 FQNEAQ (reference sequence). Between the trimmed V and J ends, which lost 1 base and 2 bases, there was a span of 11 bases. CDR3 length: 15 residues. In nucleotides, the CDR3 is TGTGCCAGCAGCTTAGATCGGGTTAGCAACTATGGCTACACCTTC. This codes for CASSLDRVSNYGYTF. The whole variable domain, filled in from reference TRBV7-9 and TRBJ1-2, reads DTGVSQNPRHKITKRGQNVTFRCDPISEHNRLYWYRQTLGQGPEFLTYFQNEAQLEKSRLLSDRFSAERPKGSFSTLEIQRTEQGDSAMYLCASSLDRVSNYGYTFGSGTRLTVV.

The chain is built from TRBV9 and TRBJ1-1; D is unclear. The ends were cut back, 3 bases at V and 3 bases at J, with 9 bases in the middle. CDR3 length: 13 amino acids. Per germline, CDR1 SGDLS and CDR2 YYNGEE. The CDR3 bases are TGTGCCAGCAGCGCGGGTGGATACACTGAAGCTTTCTTT. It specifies CASSAGGYTEAFF. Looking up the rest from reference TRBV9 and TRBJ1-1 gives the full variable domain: DSGVTQTPKHLITATGQRVTLRCSPRSGDLSVYWYQQSLDQGLQFLIQYYNGEERAKGNILERFSAQQFPDLHSELNLSSLELGDSALYFCASSAGGYTEAFFGQGTRLTVV.

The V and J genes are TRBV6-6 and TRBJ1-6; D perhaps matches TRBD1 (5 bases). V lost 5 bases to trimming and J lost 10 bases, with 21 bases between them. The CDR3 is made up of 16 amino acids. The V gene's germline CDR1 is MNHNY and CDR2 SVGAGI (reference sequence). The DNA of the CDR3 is TGTGCCAGCAGTCCAGCCAGGGAAGGGGCAGGATCACCCCTCCACTTT. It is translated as CASSPAREGAGSPLHF.

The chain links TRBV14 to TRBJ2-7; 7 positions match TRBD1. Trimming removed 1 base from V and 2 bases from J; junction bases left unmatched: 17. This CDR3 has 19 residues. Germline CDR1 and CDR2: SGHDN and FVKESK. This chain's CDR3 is CASSQGKKSGTDITYEQYF. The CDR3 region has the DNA TGTGCCAGCAGCCAAGGAAAGAAATCCGGGACAGACATCACCTACGAGCAGTACTTC.

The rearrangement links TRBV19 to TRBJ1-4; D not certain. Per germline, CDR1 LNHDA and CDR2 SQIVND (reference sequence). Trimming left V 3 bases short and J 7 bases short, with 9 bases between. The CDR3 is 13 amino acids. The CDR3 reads CASSIRTSEKLFF. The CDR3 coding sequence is TGTGCCAGTAGTATCAGGACTTCTGAAAAACTGTTTTTT.

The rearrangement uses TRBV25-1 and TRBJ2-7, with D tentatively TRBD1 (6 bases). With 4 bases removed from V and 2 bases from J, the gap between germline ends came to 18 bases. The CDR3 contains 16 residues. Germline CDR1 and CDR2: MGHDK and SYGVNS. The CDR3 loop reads CASSATSGTQTYEQYF. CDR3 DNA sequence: TGTGCCAGCAGTGCAACTTCCGGGACACAAACCTACGAGCAGTACTTC.

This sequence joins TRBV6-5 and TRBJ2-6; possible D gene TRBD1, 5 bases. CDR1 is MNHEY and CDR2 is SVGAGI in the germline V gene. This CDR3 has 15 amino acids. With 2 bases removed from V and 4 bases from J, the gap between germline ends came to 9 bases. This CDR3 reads CASSYGRAGANVLTF. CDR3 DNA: TGTGCCAGCAGTTACGGCAGGGCAGGGGCCAACGTCCTGACTTTC.

The CDR3 DNA follows: TGTGCCAGCAGCTTGGGGACAGTATTTGAAGCTTTCTTT. Translated, it gives CASSLGTVFEAFF. The chain uses TRBV7-9 and TRBJ1-1; TRBD1 agrees at 7 bases. Trimming took 3 bases from V and 7 from J; bases not matched to a gene: 5. Germline CDR1 reads SEHNR; CDR2 reads FQNEAQ (reference sequence). CDR3 length: 13 amino acids.

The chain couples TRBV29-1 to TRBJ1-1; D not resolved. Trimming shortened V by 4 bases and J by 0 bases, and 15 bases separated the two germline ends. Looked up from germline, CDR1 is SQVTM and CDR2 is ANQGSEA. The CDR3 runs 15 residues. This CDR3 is CSVVQSSFMNTEAFF. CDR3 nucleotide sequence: TGCAGCGTTGTACAGTCATCCTTCATGAACACTGAAGCTTTCTTT.